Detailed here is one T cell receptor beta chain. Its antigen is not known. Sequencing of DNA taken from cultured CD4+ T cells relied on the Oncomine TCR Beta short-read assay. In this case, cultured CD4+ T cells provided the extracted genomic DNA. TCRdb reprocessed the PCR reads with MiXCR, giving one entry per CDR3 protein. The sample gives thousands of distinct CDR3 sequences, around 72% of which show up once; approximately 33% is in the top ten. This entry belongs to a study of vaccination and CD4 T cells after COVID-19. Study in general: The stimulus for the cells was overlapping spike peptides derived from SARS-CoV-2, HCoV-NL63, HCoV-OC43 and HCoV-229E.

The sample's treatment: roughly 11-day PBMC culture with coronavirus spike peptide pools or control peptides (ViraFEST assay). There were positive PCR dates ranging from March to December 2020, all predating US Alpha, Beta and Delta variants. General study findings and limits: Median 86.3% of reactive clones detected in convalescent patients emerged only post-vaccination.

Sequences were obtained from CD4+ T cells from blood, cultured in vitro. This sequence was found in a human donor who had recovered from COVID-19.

The CDR3: CAITGQANQPQHF. For the CDR3, the DNA is TGTGCCATCACTGGACAGGCAAATCAGCCCCAGCATTTT. V usage is TRBV10-3 and J usage is TRBJ1-5, with 7 bases lining up with TRBD1. CDR1 ENHRY and CDR2 SYGVKD come from the germline V gene. This CDR3 is built from 13 residues. Trimming at V came to 7 bases and at J to 4 bases, leaving 4 bases not matched to a gene.